The 31 T cell receptor beta chains below all came from one sample that was sequenced in a study of OX40 agonist ivuxolimab in advanced cancers. To prepare the library, the immunoSEQ multiplex PCR assay was applied. Here the immuneACCESS table is served through TCRdb, limited to in-frame sequences with V and J called. Missing clones are a known gap in these copies; in checked studies unresolved V genes cover under half, and the rest lacks a known reason. Across this sample there are 55,000 to 70,000 clones, with around four fifths seen only once. The ten largest clones capture around 4% of the sample. The sample here was CD4+ or CD8+ T cells sorted from blood, taken in a trial of the OX40 agonist ivuxolimab. The source of these receptors is an adult with an advanced solid tumor such as melanoma, head and neck, liver or kidney cancer.

The chain has TRBV9 and TRBJ2-2, with 7 nucleotides matching TRBD1. The junction had 7 bases not matched to a gene; V was cut back by 0 bases and J by 14 bases. The CDR3 spans 13 residues. Looked up from germline, CDR1 is SGDLS and CDR2 is YYNGEE. The CDR3 protein is CASSVGQRGLLFF. In DNA, the CDR3 is TGTGCCAGCAGCGTAGGACAGAGGGGGCTTCTGTTTTTT. The whole variable domain, remainder taken from reference TRBV9 and TRBJ2-2, is DSGVTQTPKHLITATGQRVTLRCSPRSGDLSVYWYQQSLDQGLQFLIQYYNGEERAKGNILERFSAQQFPDLHSELNLSSLELGDSALYFCASSVGQRGLLFFGEGSRLTVL.

V usage is TRBV10-3 and J usage is TRBJ2-3, with 8 nucleotides matching TRBD1. CDR3 size: 14 residues. V lost 7 bases to trimming and J lost 1 base; unmatched junction nucleotides: 4. Germline V gives CDR1 ENHRY, CDR2 SYGVKD. Here the CDR3 reads CAITSGGGTDTQYF. For the CDR3, the DNA is TGTGCCATCACTTCAGGGGGCGGCACAGATACGCAGTATTTT.

This chain uses TRBV4-1 with TRBJ2-3; TRBD2 aligns across 11 bases. V lost 3 bases to trimming and J lost 5 bases; unmatched junction nucleotides: 4. The CDR3 spans 15 residues. From germline, CDR1 is MGHRA and CDR2 YSYEKL. DNA of the CDR3: TGCGCCAGCAGCCACGGGACTAGCGGTGGAGATACGCAGTATTTT. The encoded protein is CASSHGTSGGDTQYF.

The chain employs TRBV28 and TRBJ2-2; no definite D call. This CDR3 is 16 amino acids long. Trimming took off 5 bases at V and 0 bases at J, with 13 bases between the two ends. Germline loops: CDR1 MDHEN, CDR2 SYDVKM. CDR3 protein: CASSQGVGSNTGELFF. The DNA for the CDR3 is TGTGCCAGCAGTCAAGGTGTCGGGTCGAACACCGGGGAGCTGTTTTTT.

This sequence joins TRBV28 and TRBJ2-3; D tentatively reads TRBD1 or TRBD2 (5 bases each). The V end was cut by 4 bases, the J end by 4 bases, with 12 bases between. The CDR3 contains 14 residues. Per germline, CDR1 MDHEN and CDR2 SYDVKM. CDR3 DNA sequence: TGTGCCAGCAGTTCCCTGGGGGTGTCAGATACGCAGTATTTT. It codes for CASSSLGVSDTQYF.

V and J are TRBV7-9 and TRBJ1-5, with D maybe TRBD1 (5 bases). The CDR3 loop spans 14 amino acids. CDR1 is SEHNR and CDR2 is FQNEAQ in the germline V gene (reference sequence). V shed 3 bases and J shed 6 bases, with 12 bases lying between them. The DNA of the CDR3 is TGTGCCAGCAGCTTTGGAGAGAGGGGTCAGCCCCAGCATTTT. Translating gives CASSFGERGQPQHF.

Only one count was recorded for this clone. The genes are TRBV5-1 and TRBJ1-6; tentative D call: TRBD1 (6 bases). V was clipped by 4 bases and J by 7 bases, with 15 bases between them. CDR1 and CDR2 from the germline V gene are SGHRS and YFSETQ. The CDR3 runs 15 residues. CDR3 sequence (DNA): TGCGCCAGCAGCCCCTTGGGGACAACAAATTCACCCCTCCACTTT. The encoded protein is CASSPLGTTNSPLHF.

The rearrangement links TRBV10-3 to TRBJ2-7; D might be TRBD1 (5 bases). The CDR3 has 14 residues. V lost 4 bases to trimming and J lost 1 base, with 11 bases between them. The germline gives CDR1 ENHRY, CDR2 SYGVKD. The CDR3 spells CAISGGFGSYEQYF. CDR3 nucleotide sequence: TGTGCCATCAGTGGGGGCTTTGGATCCTACGAGCAGTACTTC.

V usage is TRBV12-5 and J usage is TRBJ2-2; 14 bases match TRBD2. Germline CDR1 LGHNT, CDR2 FRNRAP. The CDR3 loop spans 16 amino acids. V was clipped by 3 bases and J by 4 bases; unmatched bases: 1. The CDR3 region has the DNA TGTGCTAGTGGTTTAGGGACTAGCGGGGGCACCGGGGAGCTGTTTTTT. It translates to CASGLGTSGGTGELFF.

The chain carries TRBV7-9 and TRBJ1-2; 8 bases match TRBD1. Germline CDR1 is SEHNR and CDR2 is FQNEAQ (reference sequence). The CDR3 spans 12 residues. V shed 4 bases and J 8 bases; nucleotides not matched to a gene: 3. In DNA, the CDR3 is TGTGCCAGCAGCTCCCGACAGGGGGGCTACACCTTC. Amino acid sequence: CASSSRQGGYTF. Drawing the rest from reference TRBV7-9 and TRBJ1-2, the complete variable domain is DTGVSQNPRHKITKRGQNVTFRCDPISEHNRLYWYRQTLGQGPEFLTYFQNEAQLEKSRLLSDRFSAERPKGSFSTLEIQRTEQGDSAMYLCASSSRQGGYTFGSGTRLTVV.

V usage is TRBV5-1 and J usage is TRBJ2-2; D may be TRBD2 (5 bases). CDR3 size: 15 residues. The V gene lost 7 bases and the J gene lost 1 base, with 14 bases spanning the gap. Germline assignment: CDR1 SGHRS and CDR2 YFSETQ. The CDR3 sequence: CASGQGSGNTGELFF. In DNA, the CDR3 is TGCGCCAGCGGCCAAGGCAGCGGGAACACCGGGGAGCTGTTTTTT.

The chain links TRBV5-8 to TRBJ2-3; D is perhaps TRBD1 (5 bases). V gave up 0 bases and J gave up 2 bases, with 10 bases separating them. The CDR3 is 15 residues long. Germline CDR1 is SGHTS and CDR2 is YDEGEE. In DNA form, the CDR3 reads TGTGCCAGCAGCTTGGGGCAGGGCCTCACAGATACGCAGTATTTT. Translated: CASSLGQGLTDTQYF.

V usage is TRBV7-6 and J usage is TRBJ2-5; D is unclear. The CDR3 spans 13 residues. V was shortened by 1 base and J by 5 bases, with 8 bases between the two germline ends. The germline gives CDR1 SGHVS, CDR2 FNYEAQ. This CDR3 is CASSLEGWETQYF. The CDR3 region has the DNA TGTGCCAGCAGCTTAGAGGGTTGGGAGACCCAGTACTTC.

V usage is TRBV14 and J usage is TRBJ1-3, with D perhaps matching TRBD1 (5 bases). CDR3 size: 15 residues. Trimming took off 4 bases at V and 4 bases at J, with 14 bases between the two ends. The germline gives CDR1 SGHDN, CDR2 FVKESK. The CDR3 sequence is CASSRKAGLGNTIYF. The CDR3 DNA follows: TGTGCCAGCAGCCGTAAGGCAGGGCTCGGAAACACCATATATTTT.

The chain uses TRBV9 and TRBJ2-5; tentatively, D is TRBD1 (5 bases). The DNA end lines up better with TRBJ2-7; the J call may be wrong. Germline V CDR1 and CDR2: SGDLS, YYNGEE. The CDR3 contains 15 residues. As DNA, the CDR3 is TGTGCCAGCAGCGTAGGAGGACACCTTCGGGACGAGCAGTACTTC. This translates into CASSVGGHLRDEQYF.

This clone was recorded only once. The chain couples TRBV19 to TRBJ2-7; D not certain. V shed 4 bases and J shed 2 bases, with 9 bases lying between them. Germline loops: CDR1 LNHDA, CDR2 SQIVND (reference sequence). The CDR3 covers 13 residues. The CDR3 nucleotides are TGTGCCAGTAGTAGGGGAATTACCTACGAGCAGTACTTC. This encodes CASSRGITYEQYF.

The chain has TRBV5-4 and TRBJ2-3, with a possible D match to TRBD2 (5 bases). CDR3 length equals 15 residues. Trimming took off 0 bases at V and 2 bases at J, with 10 bases between the two ends. Germline V lookup: CDR1 SGHNT, CDR2 YYREEE (reference sequence). CDR3 residues: CASSLGERDTDTQYF. CDR3 bases: TGTGCCAGCAGCTTGGGGGAACGGGACACAGATACGCAGTATTTT. The full variable domain, completed using reference TRBV5-4 and TRBJ2-3, is ETGVTQSPTHLIKTRGQQVTLRCSSQSGHNTVSWYQQALGQGPQFIFQYYREEENGRGNFPPRFSGLQFPNYSSELNVNALELDDSALYLCASSLGERDTDTQYFGPGTRLTVL.

J is TRBJ2-5 and V is TRBV7-9, with 7 bases lining up with TRBD2. The germline gives CDR1 SEHNR, CDR2 FQNEAQ (reference sequence). The J segment lost 9 bases and the V segment lost 4 bases, leaving 14 bases of the junction unmatched. This CDR3 has 15 amino acids. This CDR3 is CASSSLASGGRAQYF. The CDR3 coding sequence is TGTGCCAGCAGCTCACTAGCGAGTGGGGGTAGGGCCCAGTACTTC.

V and J are TRBV5-1 and TRBJ2-2; 11 bases align to TRBD2. Germline V CDR1 and CDR2: SGHRS, YFSETQ. The CDR3 is made up of 16 amino acids. The junction had 6 bases not matched to a gene; V was cut back by 3 bases and J by 5 bases. CDR3 DNA sequence: TGCGCCAGCAGCTCCTTGACTAGCGGGGCTACCGGGGAGCTGTTTTTT. It is translated as CASSSLTSGATGELFF. Together with reference TRBV5-1 and TRBJ2-2, the CDR3 gives the full variable domain: KAGVTQTPRYLIKTRGQQVTLSCSPISGHRSVSWYQQTPGQGLQFLFEYFSETQRNKGNFPGRFSGRQFSNSRSEMNVSTLELGDSALYLCASSSLTSGATGELFFGEGSRLTVL.

This clone has a handful of counts. The chain has TRBV19 and TRBJ2-7; D remains unclear. This CDR3 has 14 residues. Germline CDR1 reads LNHDA; CDR2 reads SQIVND (reference sequence). Trimming removed 7 bases at V and 0 bases at J, with 13 bases between. DNA for the CDR3: TGTGCCAGTACCAGGACCGATAGCTCCTACGAGCAGTACTTC. Its protein is CASTRTDSSYEQYF.

This chain joins TRBV9 and TRBJ2-7; D unclear. V was cut by 0 bases and J by 2 bases, with 12 bases left in between. Germline V CDR1 and CDR2: SGDLS, YYNGEE. The CDR3 extends over 15 amino acids. The CDR3 loop is CASSVEADEAYEQYF. The CDR3 nucleotides read TGTGCCAGCAGCGTAGAGGCGGATGAGGCCTACGAGCAGTACTTC.

J is TRBJ1-2 and V is TRBV28, with 10 bases aligning to TRBD1. Germline trimming cut 5 bases from V and 5 bases from J; bases unmatched to any gene: 8. This CDR3 is built from 15 residues. Germline assignment: CDR1 MDHEN and CDR2 SYDVKM. CDR3: CASSPPDRGIYGYTF. The CDR3, as DNA: TGTGCCAGCAGTCCTCCGGACAGGGGGATTTATGGCTACACCTTC.

There are a few counts of this clone. The gene calls are TRBV7-9 and TRBJ2-1, with D possibly TRBD1 on 7 matching bases. CDR3 length: 16 amino acids. The germline V gene has CDR1 SEHNR and CDR2 FQNEAQ (reference sequence). V was trimmed by 1 base and J by 2 bases, leaving 12 bases between them. The CDR3 sequence: CASSLGTGEAYNEQFF. In DNA, the CDR3 is TGTGCCAGCAGCTTAGGCACAGGGGAGGCCTACAATGAGCAGTTCTTC.

This clone was counted only a few times. The rearrangement joins TRBV5-1 to TRBJ2-1, with 12 bases lining up with TRBD2. The CDR3 has 16 amino acids. Trimming removed 0 bases from V and 9 bases from J; junction bases left unmatched: 7. Germline V gives CDR1 SGHRS, CDR2 YFSETQ. The CDR3 loop reads CASSLGLAGVYGEQFF. The CDR3 DNA reads TGCGCCAGCAGCTTGGGACTAGCGGGAGTATACGGTGAGCAGTTCTTC.

The chain carries TRBV4-3 and TRBJ2-7; 7 nucleotides align to TRBD2. The germline V gene has CDR1 LGHNA and CDR2 YSLEER. The CDR3 is 16 residues long. The V segment lost 1 base and the J segment 2 bases; nucleotides outside the gene matches: 8. The CDR3 bases are TGCGCCAGCAGCCAAGTCTGGGGGGGGAACCCCTACGAGCAGTACTTC. Translated: CASSQVWGGNPYEQYF.

This clone has just a few counts. V gene TRBV5-4 combines with J gene TRBJ2-3; TRBD1 agrees at 12 bases. The germline V gene has CDR1 SGHNT and CDR2 YYREEE (reference sequence). Trimming cost V 3 bases and J 4 bases; bases outside gene matches: 6. The CDR3 covers 16 residues. The CDR3: CASSSPGTGGPDTQYF. The DNA of the CDR3 is TGTGCCAGCAGCTCGCCCGGGACAGGGGGCCCAGATACGCAGTATTTT.

The chain uses TRBV7-9 and TRBJ2-1; D unresolved. The CDR3 totals 11 residues. Germline V gene sequence: CDR1 SEHNR, CDR2 FQNEAQ (reference sequence). V lost 5 bases and J 8 bases, leaving 7 bases between the germline ends. The chain's CDR3 is CASSELDEQFF. CDR3 bases: TGTGCCAGCAGCGAATTGGATGAGCAGTTCTTC.

The chain couples TRBV5-6 to TRBJ2-1, with D possibly matching TRBD1 (6 bases). The CDR3 loop spans 15 amino acids. Deletions cut 7 bases from V and 0 bases from J, with 14 bases between. Germline V gene lookup returns CDR1 SGHDT and CDR2 YYEEEE. CDR3 nucleotides: TGTGCCAGCTTAGGGGGTCCGAGCTCCTACAATGAGCAGTTCTTC. Residues: CASLGGPSSYNEQFF.

V and J are TRBV2 and TRBJ2-7; no clear D. The CDR3 is made up of 13 amino acids. Trimming removed 2 bases from V and 5 bases from J, with 10 bases in between. Germline V gene data show CDR1 as SNHLY and CDR2 as FYNNEI. Written as DNA, the CDR3 is TGTGCCAGCAGTGAATCTTGGCAGGACGAGCAGTACTTC. The encoded protein is CASSESWQDEQYF.

The rearrangement uses TRBV5-6 and TRBJ1-1, with D perhaps matching TRBD1 (6 bases). The CDR3 spans 14 residues. V lost 0 bases to trimming and J lost 10 bases, with 16 bases between them. The V gene's germline CDR1 is SGHDT and CDR2 YYEEEE. CDR3 nucleotide sequence: TGTGCCAGCAGCTTGGGAGGGGGAGTTTTGGGAGCTTTCTTT. This codes for CASSLGGGVLGAFF.

This clone was counted once. The gene calls are TRBV5-1 and TRBJ2-5; D remains ambiguous. The CDR3 runs 14 residues. The germline gives CDR1 SGHRS, CDR2 YFSETQ. The V and J ends lost 0 bases and 3 bases respectively, with 9 bases between them. CDR3 residues: CASSLEQPEETQYF. As DNA, the CDR3 is TGCGCCAGCAGCTTGGAACAGCCAGAAGAGACCCAGTACTTC.